The 18 T cell receptor beta chains below were found in one sample sequenced in a study of radiotherapy plus CTLA-4 blockade in lung cancer. The assay was immunoSEQ multiplex PCR, and TCRdb's table has in-frame clones only and misses some. Among 75,000 to 100,000 clones, about four fifths were seen once, and the ten largest hold roughly 3.1%. The material sequenced was peripheral blood, taken from a patient treated with radiotherapy plus ipilimumab. Receptors originate from a human donor with non-small cell lung cancer who had a partial response to radiotherapy plus ipilimumab. Some clones in this sample may be carry-over from other donors' samples.

The table lists this clone with many counts. The rearrangement links TRBV7-2 to TRBJ2-1; 7 bases align to TRBD2. Looked up from germline, CDR1 is SGHTA and CDR2 is FQGNSA. The CDR3 consists of 14 residues. The V and J ends lost 0 bases and 8 bases, in that order; junction bases with no gene match: 4. CDR3 sequence reads: CASSLAGTNYEQFF. In nucleotides, the CDR3 is TGTGCCAGCAGCTTAGCCGGGACTAACTATGAGCAGTTCTTC. The entire variable domain, with the rest obtained from reference TRBV7-2 and TRBJ2-1, is as follows: GAGVSQSPSNKVTEKGKDVELRCDPISGHTALYWYRQSLGQGLEFLIYFQGNSAPDKSGLPSDRFSAERTGGSVSTLTIQRTQQEDSAVYLCASSLAGTNYEQFFGPGTRLTVL.

The chain couples TRBV30 to TRBJ2-2; TRBD1 might be the D (6 bases). The ends were cut back, 5 bases at V and 4 bases at J, with 11 bases in the middle. CDR3 size: 13 residues. Germline V gene data show CDR1 as GTSNPN and CDR2 as SVGIG (reference sequence). CDR3 loop: CAWLGQATGELFF. The CDR3 DNA reads TGTGCCTGGTTGGGACAAGCCACCGGGGAGCTGTTTTTT. The complete variable domain, with remaining parts taken from reference TRBV30 and TRBJ2-2, reads SQTIHQWPATLVQPVGSPLSLECTVEGTSNPNLYWYRQAAGRGLQLLFYSVGIGQISSEVPQNLSASRPQDRQFILSSKKLLLSDSGFYLCAWLGQATGELFFGEGSRLTVL.

This clone was observed a handful of times. The chain joins TRBV10-3 to TRBJ1-2; TRBD1 might be the D (6 bases). V was pared by 6 bases and J by 4 bases, with 21 bases between. Germline loops: CDR1 ENHRY, CDR2 SYGVKD. The CDR3 spans 16 residues. CDR3 in amino acids: CAISGDGRGTSYGYTF. CDR3 in DNA: TGTGCCATCAGCGGTGACGGAAGGGGGACCAGCTATGGCTACACCTTC.

By share, this clone counts as medium-sized. This chain links TRBV7-8 with TRBJ2-7; possibly TRBD1 for D (5 bases). The germline V gene has CDR1 SGHVS and CDR2 FQNEAQ. The CDR3 contains 17 residues. Trimming removed 4 bases at V and 0 bases at J, with 19 bases between. This CDR3 reads CASSYSRPQGSSYEQYF. The CDR3 DNA sequence: TGTGCCAGCAGCTATAGCCGCCCGCAGGGTAGCTCCTACGAGCAGTACTTC.

This clone came up once. The genes are TRBV28 and TRBJ2-2; TRBD1 matches 8 bases. The V gene end was trimmed by 6 bases and the J gene end by 0 bases; junction bases not matched to a gene: 6. The CDR3 has 16 residues. Germline CDR1 and CDR2: MDHEN and SYDVKM. This CDR3 is CASRTGQGANTGELFF. CDR3 DNA sequence: TGTGCCAGCAGAACCGGACAGGGCGCGAACACCGGGGAGCTGTTTTTT. The full variable domain, in which reference TRBV28 and TRBJ2-2 provide the parts outside the CDR3, is DVKVTQSSRYLVKRTGEKVFLECVQDMDHENMFWYRQDPGLGLRLIYFSYDVKMKEKGDIPEGYSVSREKKERFSLILESASTNQTSMYLCASRTGQGANTGELFFGEGSRLTVL.

The chain joins TRBV28 to TRBJ2-2; 12 nucleotides match TRBD1. Looked up from germline, CDR1 is MDHEN and CDR2 is SYDVKM. Germline trimming cut 6 bases from V and 10 bases from J; bases unmatched to any gene: 9. This CDR3 has 15 residues. The CDR3, as DNA: TGTGCCAGCAGATTTCCGGGACAGGGGGCTGAGGAGCTGTTTTTT. Translating gives CASRFPGQGAEELFF.

This clone has only a few counts. The rearrangement uses TRBV6-1 and TRBJ1-1; D may be TRBD1 (5 bases). The germline CDR1 and CDR2 sequences are MNHNS and SASEGT. V was pared by 6 bases and J by 1 base, with 9 bases between. CDR3 length: 13 amino acids. CDR3 sequence: CASRSQGNTEAFF. The CDR3 DNA is TGTGCCAGCAGGTCTCAGGGGAACACTGAAGCTTTCTTT.

CDR3: CASSSHEVTTQHF. As DNA, the CDR3 is TGTGCCAGCAGCTCCCATGAGGTCACGACCCAGCATTTT. V and J are TRBV6-5 and TRBJ1-5; D not resolved. Germline loops: CDR1 MNHEY, CDR2 SVGAGI. The CDR3 extends over 13 amino acids. V lost 6 bases to trimming and J lost 11 bases, with 17 bases between them.

This clone was counted once. The chain is built from TRBV5-1 and TRBJ2-3; D not certain. There are 12 residues in the CDR3. The V end lost 3 bases, the J end lost 6 bases, and 8 bases lay between the germline ends. Germline V gene lookup returns CDR1 SGHRS and CDR2 YFSETQ. CDR3 loop: CASSSAQDTQYF. The CDR3 nucleotides read TGCGCCAGCAGCTCCGCCCAGGATACGCAGTATTTT. Full variable domain (rest looked up from reference TRBV5-1 and TRBJ2-3): KAGVTQTPRYLIKTRGQQVTLSCSPISGHRSVSWYQQTPGQGLQFLFEYFSETQRNKGNFPGRFSGRQFSNSRSEMNVSTLELGDSALYLCASSSAQDTQYFGPGTRLTVL.

This clone was recorded a few times. The chain employs TRBV6-6 and TRBJ1-4, with a possible D match to TRBD1 (5 bases). V was trimmed by 7 bases and J by 10 bases, leaving 22 bases between them. The CDR3 length is 15 residues. CDR1 MNHNY and CDR2 SVGAGI come from the germline V gene (reference sequence). CDR3 amino acids: CASTYGSKRGGKLFF. The CDR3 nucleotides read TGTGCCAGCACCTACGGTTCAAAACGGGGGGGAAAACTGTTTTTT.

This chain connects TRBV6-6 to TRBJ1-1; 7 bases fit TRBD1. V gave up 5 bases and J gave up 3 bases; unmatched junction bases: 6. The CDR3 runs to 14 residues. The germline gives CDR1 MNHNY, CDR2 SVGAGI (reference sequence). CDR3 coding DNA: TGTGCCAGCAGTCGACAGGGTTCGTACACTGAAGCTTTCTTT. Translation gives CASSRQGSYTEAFF.

This clone was seen more than once but under ten times. This rearrangement joins TRBV28 to TRBJ1-4, with 7 bases identical to TRBD1. V shed 8 bases, J shed 1 base, and the junction held 10 bases outside the gene matches. The CDR3 has 16 amino acids. Germline V gene data show CDR1 as MDHEN and CDR2 as SYDVKM. The CDR3 region is CASGLTGPGTNEKLFF. The DNA for the CDR3 is TGTGCCAGCGGACTGACAGGGCCTGGAACTAATGAAAAACTGTTTTTT.

The gene calls are TRBV28 and TRBJ2-3; D is unclear. The CDR3 extends over 13 amino acids. Germline lookup yields CDR1 MDHEN and CDR2 SYDVKM. Trimming stripped 6 bases from V and 2 bases from J, with 9 bases between. This chain's CDR3 is CASSHQNTDTQYF. CDR3 nucleotide sequence: TGTGCCAGCAGCCACCAGAACACAGATACGCAGTATTTT.

The chain combines TRBV6-6 with TRBJ2-2, with D possibly being TRBD1 (7 bases). Germline CDR1 and CDR2: MNHNY and SVGAGI (reference sequence). The CDR3 is 16 residues long. The V and J ends lost 5 bases and 2 bases respectively, with 15 bases between them. The DNA of the CDR3 is TGTGCCAGCAGTCAACAGGGGACTGAAAACACCGGGGAGCTGTTTTTT. Residues: CASSQQGTENTGELFF.

The J gene is TRBJ2-1, the V gene TRBV30; 14 positions agree with TRBD2. Looked up from germline, CDR1 is GTSNPN and CDR2 is SVGIG (reference sequence). The CDR3 contains 19 residues. V shed 3 bases, J shed 2 bases, and the junction held 12 bases outside the gene matches. CDR3 sequence reads: CAWRDTGLAGGYPYNEQFF. CDR3 nucleotides: TGTGCCTGGAGAGATACAGGACTAGCGGGAGGATACCCCTACAATGAGCAGTTCTTC.

The chain recombines TRBV15 with TRBJ2-1; 10 nucleotides match TRBD2. CDR3 length equals 17 residues. The J segment lost 8 bases and the V segment lost 0 bases, leaving 10 bases of the junction unmatched. The germline gives CDR1 LNHNV, CDR2 YYDKDF (reference sequence). The CDR3 DNA sequence: TGTGCCACCAGCAGAGACCCTAGCGGGGGACTTACGGATGAGCAGTTCTTC. It yields the protein CATSRDPSGGLTDEQFF.

The chain uses TRBV6-4 and TRBJ1-1; maybe TRBD1 (5 bases). Germline V gene sequence: CDR1 MRHNA, CDR2 SNTAGT. V shed 6 bases and J shed 0 bases, with 14 bases lying between them. CDR3 size: 15 residues. The CDR3 DNA reads TGTGCCAGCAGCTTAGAGGCAGGGATGAACACTGAAGCTTTCTTT. It is translated as CASSLEAGMNTEAFF.

This clone was found a few times. The gene calls are TRBV5-4 and TRBJ1-2, with 7 bases matching TRBD1. The germline gives CDR1 SGHNT, CDR2 YYREEE (reference sequence). The CDR3 runs 15 residues. V gave up 3 bases and J gave up 4 bases; unmatched junction bases: 9. The CDR3 is CASSSRQGLIYGYTF. CDR3 coding DNA: TGTGCCAGCAGCTCCAGACAGGGTCTCATCTATGGCTACACCTTC.